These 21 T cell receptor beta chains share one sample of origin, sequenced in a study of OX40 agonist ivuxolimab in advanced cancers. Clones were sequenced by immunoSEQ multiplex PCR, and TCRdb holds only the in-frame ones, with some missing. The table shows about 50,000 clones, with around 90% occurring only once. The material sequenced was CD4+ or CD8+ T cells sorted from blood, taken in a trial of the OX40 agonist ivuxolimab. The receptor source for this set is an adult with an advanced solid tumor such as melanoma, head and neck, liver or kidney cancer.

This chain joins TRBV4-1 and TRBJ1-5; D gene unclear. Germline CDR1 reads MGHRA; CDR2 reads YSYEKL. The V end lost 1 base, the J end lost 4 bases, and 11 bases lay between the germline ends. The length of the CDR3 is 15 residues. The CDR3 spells CASSQVETVNQPQHF. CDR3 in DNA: TGCGCCAGCAGCCAAGTGGAGACCGTAAATCAGCCCCAGCATTTT.

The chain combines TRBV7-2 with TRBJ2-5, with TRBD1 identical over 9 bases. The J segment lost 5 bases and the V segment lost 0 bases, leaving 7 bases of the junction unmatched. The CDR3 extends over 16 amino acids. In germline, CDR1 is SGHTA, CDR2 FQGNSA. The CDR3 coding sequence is TGTGCCAGCAGCTTAGCGCGGGACAGGGTGTTGGAGACCCAGTACTTC. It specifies CASSLARDRVLETQYF.

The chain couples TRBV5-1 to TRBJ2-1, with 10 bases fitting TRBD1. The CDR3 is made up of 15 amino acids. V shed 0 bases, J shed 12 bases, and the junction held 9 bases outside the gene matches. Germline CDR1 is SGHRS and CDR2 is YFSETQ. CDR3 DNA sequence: TGCGCCAGCAGCTTGGAGGACAGGGGGTCTTATTCGCAGTTCTTC. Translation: CASSLEDRGSYSQFF.

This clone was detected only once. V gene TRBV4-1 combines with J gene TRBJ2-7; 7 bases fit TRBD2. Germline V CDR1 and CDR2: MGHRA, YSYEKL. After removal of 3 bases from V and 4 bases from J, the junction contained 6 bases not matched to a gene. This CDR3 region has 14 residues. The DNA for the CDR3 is TGCGCCAGCAGCCACCCTGGGGGGGTTTACGAGCAGTACTTC. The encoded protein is CASSHPGGVYEQYF.

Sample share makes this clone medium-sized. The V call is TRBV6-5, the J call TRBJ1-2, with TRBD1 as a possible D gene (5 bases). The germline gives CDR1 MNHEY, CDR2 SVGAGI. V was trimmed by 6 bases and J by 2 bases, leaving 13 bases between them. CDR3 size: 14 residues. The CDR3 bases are TGTGCCAGCAGGCCCGGTACAGGCAACTATGGCTACACCTTC. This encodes CASRPGTGNYGYTF.

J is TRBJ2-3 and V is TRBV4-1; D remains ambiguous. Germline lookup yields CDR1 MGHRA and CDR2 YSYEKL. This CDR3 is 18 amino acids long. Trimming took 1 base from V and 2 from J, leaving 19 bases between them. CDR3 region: CASSQALLEADLTDTQYF. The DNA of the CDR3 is TGCGCCAGCAGCCAAGCCCTACTCGAGGCAGACCTCACAGATACGCAGTATTTT.

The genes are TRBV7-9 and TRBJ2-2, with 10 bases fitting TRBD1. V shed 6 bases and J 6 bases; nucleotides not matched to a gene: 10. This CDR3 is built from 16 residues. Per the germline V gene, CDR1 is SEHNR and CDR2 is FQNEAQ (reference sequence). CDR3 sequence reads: CASRVSGTGVAGELFF. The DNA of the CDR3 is TGTGCCAGCAGGGTTTCCGGGACAGGGGTCGCCGGGGAGCTGTTTTTT. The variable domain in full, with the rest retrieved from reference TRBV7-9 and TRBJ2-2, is DTGVSQNPRHKITKRGQNVTFRCDPISEHNRLYWYRQTLGQGPEFLTYFQNEAQLEKSRLLSDRFSAERPKGSFSTLEIQRTEQGDSAMYLCASRVSGTGVAGELFFGEGSRLTVL.

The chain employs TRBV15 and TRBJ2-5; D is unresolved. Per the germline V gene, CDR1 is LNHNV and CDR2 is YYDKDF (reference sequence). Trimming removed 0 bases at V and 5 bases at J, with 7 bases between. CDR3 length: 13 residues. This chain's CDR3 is CATSRDPRETQYF. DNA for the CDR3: TGTGCCACCAGCAGAGATCCGCGTGAGACCCAGTACTTC.

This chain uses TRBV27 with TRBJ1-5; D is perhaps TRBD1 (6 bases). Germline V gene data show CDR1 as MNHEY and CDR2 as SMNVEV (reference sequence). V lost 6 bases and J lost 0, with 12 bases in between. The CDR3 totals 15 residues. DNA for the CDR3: TGTGCCAGCAGACGCCAGGGGAATAGCAATCAGCCCCAGCATTTT. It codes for CASRRQGNSNQPQHF.

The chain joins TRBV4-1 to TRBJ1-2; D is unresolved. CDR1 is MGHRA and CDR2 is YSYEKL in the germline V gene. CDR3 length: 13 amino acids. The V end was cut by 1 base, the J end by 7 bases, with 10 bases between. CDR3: CASSQGVGVGYTF. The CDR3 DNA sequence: TGCGCCAGCAGCCAAGGGGTCGGCGTTGGCTACACCTTC.

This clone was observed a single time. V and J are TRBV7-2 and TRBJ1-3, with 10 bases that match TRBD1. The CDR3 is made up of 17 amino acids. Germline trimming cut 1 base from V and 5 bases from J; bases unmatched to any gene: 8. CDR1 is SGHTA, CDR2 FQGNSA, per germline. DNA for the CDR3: TGTGCCAGCAGCTTAGGCCGGGACAGGGGAGGCCGAAACACCATATATTTT. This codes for CASSLGRDRGGRNTIYF.

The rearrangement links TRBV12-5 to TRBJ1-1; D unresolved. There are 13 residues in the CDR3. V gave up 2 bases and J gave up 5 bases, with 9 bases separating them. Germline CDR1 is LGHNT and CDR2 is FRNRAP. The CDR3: CASGLFEGTEAFF. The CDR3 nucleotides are TGTGCTAGTGGTTTGTTTGAGGGAACTGAAGCTTTCTTT.

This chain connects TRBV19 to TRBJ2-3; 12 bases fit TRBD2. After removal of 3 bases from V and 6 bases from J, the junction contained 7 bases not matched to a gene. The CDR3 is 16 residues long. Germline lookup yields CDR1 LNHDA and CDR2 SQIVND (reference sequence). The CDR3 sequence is CASSIQLAGGPDTQYF. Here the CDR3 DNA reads TGTGCCAGTAGTATCCAGCTAGCGGGGGGGCCGGATACGCAGTATTTT. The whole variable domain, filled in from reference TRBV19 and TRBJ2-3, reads DGGITQSPKYLFRKEGQNVTLSCEQNLNHDAMYWYRQDPGQGLRLIYYSQIVNDFQKGDIAEGYSVSREKKESFPLTVTSAQKNPTAFYLCASSIQLAGGPDTQYFGPGTRLTVL.

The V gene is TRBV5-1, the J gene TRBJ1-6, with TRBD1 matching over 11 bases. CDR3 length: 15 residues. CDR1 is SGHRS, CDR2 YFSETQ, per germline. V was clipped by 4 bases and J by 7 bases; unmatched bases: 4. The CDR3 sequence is CASSLGQGGNSPLHF. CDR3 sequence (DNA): TGCGCCAGCAGCCTGGGACAGGGGGGAAATTCACCCCTCCACTTT.

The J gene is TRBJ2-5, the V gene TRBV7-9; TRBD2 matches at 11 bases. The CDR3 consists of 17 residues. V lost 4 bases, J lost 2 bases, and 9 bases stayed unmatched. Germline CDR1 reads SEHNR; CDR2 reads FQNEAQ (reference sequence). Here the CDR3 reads CASSSPTSGAIQETQYF. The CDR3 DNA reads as TGTGCCAGCAGCTCCCCGACTAGCGGGGCGATACAAGAGACCCAGTACTTC.

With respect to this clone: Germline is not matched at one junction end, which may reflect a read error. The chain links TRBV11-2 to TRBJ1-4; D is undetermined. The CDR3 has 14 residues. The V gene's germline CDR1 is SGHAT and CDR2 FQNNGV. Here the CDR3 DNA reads TGTACCAGCAGCTTAGGTCCGTTAAGTGAAAAACTGTTTTTT. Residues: CTSSLGPLSEKLFF.

Here the CDR3 DNA reads TGTGCCATCAGTGAATCGACAGGGTTTTCATATTTT. Protein product: CAISESTGFSYF. The rearrangement joins TRBV10-3 to TRBJ1-3, with 7 bases aligning to TRBD1. The V and J ends lost 3 bases and 15 bases, in that order; junction bases with no gene match: 8. Germline CDR1 reads ENHRY; CDR2 reads SYGVKD. The CDR3 totals 12 residues.

CDR3 DNA sequence: TGTGCCAGCAGTGAACGGGGTTTCACTGAAGCTTTCTTT. Translating it yields CASSERGFTEAFF. The chain links TRBV2 to TRBJ1-1; D unresolved. Trimming stripped 2 bases from V and 4 bases from J, with 8 bases between. The germline V gene encodes CDR1 SNHLY and CDR2 FYNNEI. The CDR3 loop spans 13 amino acids.

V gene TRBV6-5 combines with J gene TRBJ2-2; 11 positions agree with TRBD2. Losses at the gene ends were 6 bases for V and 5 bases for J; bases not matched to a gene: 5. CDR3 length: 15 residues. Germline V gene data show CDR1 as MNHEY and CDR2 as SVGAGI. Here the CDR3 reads CASSPTSGVTGELFF. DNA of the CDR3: TGTGCCAGCAGCCCGACTAGCGGGGTTACCGGGGAGCTGTTTTTT.

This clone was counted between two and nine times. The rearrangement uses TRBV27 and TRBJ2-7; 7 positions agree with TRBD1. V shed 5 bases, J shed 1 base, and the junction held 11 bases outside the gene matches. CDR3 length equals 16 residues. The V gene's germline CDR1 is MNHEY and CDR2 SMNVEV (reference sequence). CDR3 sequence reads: CASSAPLRTGSYEQYF. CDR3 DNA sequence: TGTGCCAGCAGTGCCCCCCTACGGACAGGTTCCTACGAGCAGTACTTC.

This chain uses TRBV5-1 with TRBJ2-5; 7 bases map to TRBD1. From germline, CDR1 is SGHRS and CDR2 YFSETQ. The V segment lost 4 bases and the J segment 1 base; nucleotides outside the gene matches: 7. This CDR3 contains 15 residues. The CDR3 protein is CASSPGQNSQETQYF. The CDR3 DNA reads TGCGCCAGCAGCCCGGGACAGAATAGCCAAGAGACCCAGTACTTC.